This T cell receptor beta chain was captured by sequencing in a study of beta chain features in type 1 diabetes. Study at large: Across the samples, about 100 million sorted cells were examined in total.

General observations from the study: At VDJ recombination sites, type 1 diabetes patients had fewer insertions and more deleted nucleotides. For Type 1 diabetes patients, all four CD4+ subsets carried TCRB CDR3s that were moderately but significantly shorter. The naive, central memory and Treg TCRB repertoires of patients appeared to be more similar to one another than those of healthy donors.

Expressed TCRB transcripts were sequenced after all isolated RNA was converted to cDNA. TCRdb's copy holds only in-frame clones and misses some; the assay was immunoSEQ multiplex PCR. The sample lists 200,000 to 300,000 clones; approximately 15% were seen once. For this clone: As yet, its antigen is unknown.

The CDR3 is 14 residues long. The V end lost 6 bases, the J end lost 8 bases, and 18 bases lay between the germline ends. The V gene's germline CDR1 is SGDLS and CDR2 YYNGEE. Purity exceeded 95% in all sorted populations. This clonotype was sampled from a man aged 25 to 40 with type 1 diabetes. This chain joins TRBV9 and TRBJ2-1; D is possibly TRBD2 (6 bases). Sequencing was done on a sample of naive CD4+ T cells from blood. This CDR3 is CASNRELFFDEQFF. For the CDR3, the DNA is TGTGCCAGCAATCGGGAGCTCTTCTTTGATGAGCAGTTCTTC.